Each of the 28 T cell receptor beta chains below was sequenced from the same sample in a study of blood T cell repertoires in COVID-19 (dated by TCRdb to between 2020 and 2021). Library preparation was by the immunoSEQ multiplex PCR assay. Here the immuneACCESS table is served through TCRdb, limited to in-frame sequences with V and J called. Missing clones are a known gap in these copies; in checked studies unresolved V genes cover under half, and the rest lacks a known reason. The sample yields 200,000 to 250,000 clones; 85% were counted once. Approximately 0.89% of the sample comes from the top ten. The sequenced material came from peripheral blood. The receptor set was obtained from a man aged 40-49 years with acute or convalescent COVID-19.

This clone was counted between two and nine times. The V call is TRBV6-6, the J call TRBJ1-2, with 7 bases aligning to TRBD1. CDR1 is MNHNY and CDR2 is SVGAGI in the germline V gene (reference sequence). This CDR3 is built from 13 residues. V gave up 5 bases and J gave up 3 bases; unmatched junction bases: 3. CDR3 coding DNA: TGTGCCAGCAGTGATGGACAGGACTATGGCTACACCTTC. It yields the protein CASSDGQDYGYTF.

The chain employs TRBV9 and TRBJ1-6; D gene unclear. There are 17 residues in the CDR3. CDR1 SGDLS and CDR2 YYNGEE come from the germline V gene. V lost 0 bases and J 7 bases, leaving 17 bases between the germline ends. The CDR3 loop is CASSVDLPPRGNSPLHF. As DNA, the CDR3 is TGTGCCAGCAGCGTAGACCTCCCCCCCCGAGGGAATTCACCCCTCCACTTT.

The chain recombines TRBV29-1 with TRBJ2-5, with D possibly being TRBD2 (5 bases). The CDR3 is made up of 11 amino acids. Trimming shortened V by 6 bases and J by 5 bases, and 10 bases separated the two germline ends. Germline loops: CDR1 SQVTM, CDR2 ANQGSEA. The CDR3 is CSVDPGETQYF. The CDR3 region has the DNA TGCAGCGTGGACCCGGGGGAGACCCAGTACTTC.

CDR3 sequence (DNA): TGTGCCAGCAGTCCCCTCCCCGGCACAGATACGCAGTATTTT. Its translation is CASSPLPGTDTQYF. The V gene is TRBV27, the J gene TRBJ2-3; D is uncertain. The germline V gene encodes CDR1 MNHEY and CDR2 SMNVEV (reference sequence). Trimming stripped 5 bases from V and 1 base from J, with 10 bases between. This CDR3 has 14 amino acids.

The chain links TRBV19 to TRBJ2-3, with 7 positions matching TRBD2. The V gene end was trimmed by 5 bases and the J gene end by 3 bases; junction bases not matched to a gene: 5. The CDR3 consists of 14 residues. CDR1 and CDR2 (germline): LNHDA, SQIVND (reference sequence). CDR3 protein: CASSWQGGTDTQYF. In DNA form, the CDR3 reads TGTGCCAGTAGTTGGCAGGGAGGGACAGATACGCAGTATTTT.

The gene calls are TRBV15 and TRBJ2-3; D is ambiguous. Between the trimmed V and J ends, which lost 3 bases and 5 bases, there was a span of 9 bases. Per the germline V gene, CDR1 is LNHNV and CDR2 is YYDKDF (reference sequence). The CDR3 contains 13 residues. The CDR3 loop is CATSRVRQDTQYF. The CDR3 DNA follows: TGTGCCACCAGCAGGGTCAGACAAGATACGCAGTATTTT. Full variable domain (remainder filled in from reference TRBV15 and TRBJ2-3): DAMVIQNPRYQVTQFGKPVTLSCSQTLNHNVMYWYQQKSSQAPKLLFHYYDKDFNNEADTPDNFQSRRPNTSFCFLDIRSPGLGDTAMYLCATSRVRQDTQYFGPGTRLTVL.

Here the CDR3 reads CASGGLSSYEQYF. In DNA, the CDR3 is TGTGCCTCAGGGGGCCTCTCCTCCTACGAGCAGTACTTC. V is TRBV2 and J is TRBJ2-7; 8 positions agree with TRBD1. The CDR3 spans 13 residues. Germline V gene sequence: CDR1 SNHLY, CDR2 FYNNEI. Trimming took 11 bases from V and 0 from J; bases not matched to a gene: 6. Looking up the rest from reference TRBV2 and TRBJ2-7 gives the full variable domain: EPEVTQTPSHQVTQMGQEVILRCVPISNHLYFYWYRQILGQKVEFLVSFYNNEISEKSEIFDDQFSVERPDGSNFTLKIRSTKLEDSAMYFCASGGLSSYEQYFGPGTRLTVT.

This clone occurred once. V is TRBV3-1 (or the pseudogene TRBV3-2) and J is TRBJ2-2, with 11 bases fitting TRBD2. The junction had 1 base not matched to a gene; V was cut back by 6 bases and J by 4 bases. CDR3 length: 14 residues. Germline V lookup: CDR1 LGHDT, CDR2 YNNKEL (reference sequence). CDR3 sequence (DNA): TGTGCCAGCAGAACTAGCGGGGGCACCGGGGAGCTGTTTTTT. Its translation: CASRTSGGTGELFF.

The V call is TRBV20-1, the J call TRBJ2-5; unclear D gene. This CDR3 is built from 11 residues. Germline CDR1 is DFQATT and CDR2 is SNEGSKA (reference sequence). V lost 6 bases and J lost 2, with 7 bases in between. The CDR3 here is CSAWHQETQYF. CDR3 bases: TGCAGTGCCTGGCATCAAGAGACCCAGTACTTC.

This rearrangement joins TRBV9 to TRBJ1-1, with D unresolved. The CDR3 loop spans 15 amino acids. In germline, CDR1 is SGDLS, CDR2 YYNGEE. V lost 0 bases, J lost 3 bases, and 12 bases lay in between. CDR3 in DNA: TGTGCCAGCAGCGTAGAGGGCGCGGGGTACACTGAAGCTTTCTTT. It specifies CASSVEGAGYTEAFF. The entire variable domain, with the rest obtained from reference TRBV9 and TRBJ1-1, is as follows: DSGVTQTPKHLITATGQRVTLRCSPRSGDLSVYWYQQSLDQGLQFLIQYYNGEERAKGNILERFSAQQFPDLHSELNLSSLELGDSALYFCASSVEGAGYTEAFFGQGTRLTVV.

This clone was seen a single time. The genes are TRBV15 and TRBJ2-1, with TRBD1 identical over 11 bases. CDR1 LNHNV and CDR2 YYDKDF come from the germline V gene (reference sequence). This CDR3 region has 15 residues. V was clipped by 1 base and J by 9 bases; unmatched bases: 5. CDR3 nucleotides: TGTGCCACCAGCAGAGGGGACAGGGGGTTCGGTGAGCAGTTCTTC. It yields the protein CATSRGDRGFGEQFF.

V gene TRBV7-6 combines with J gene TRBJ2-3; TRBD1 agrees at 10 bases. The CDR3 covers 15 residues. Looked up from germline, CDR1 is SGHVS and CDR2 is FNYEAQ. With 2 bases clipped from V and 6 bases from J, the junction kept 5 bases outside the gene matches. This CDR3 is CASSLWGQGYDTQYF. Written as DNA, the CDR3 is TGTGCCAGCAGCTTATGGGGACAGGGGTACGATACGCAGTATTTT.

V and J are TRBV2 and TRBJ1-2; TRBD1 matches 9 bases. Losses at the gene ends were 1 base for V and 6 bases for J; bases not matched to a gene: 3. This CDR3 region has 14 residues. The germline V gene encodes CDR1 SNHLY and CDR2 FYNNEI. This chain's CDR3 is CASSEGTGAHGYTF. The CDR3 nucleotides read TGTGCCAGCAGTGAAGGGACAGGGGCTCATGGCTACACCTTC. The full variable domain, in which reference TRBV2 and TRBJ1-2 provide the parts outside the CDR3, is EPEVTQTPSHQVTQMGQEVILRCVPISNHLYFYWYRQILGQKVEFLVSFYNNEISEKSEIFDDQFSVERPDGSNFTLKIRSTKLEDSAMYFCASSEGTGAHGYTFGSGTRLTVV.

The gene calls are TRBV11-2 and TRBJ2-2; the match to TRBD1 covers 9 bases. The CDR3 contains 15 residues. Trimming at V came to 4 bases and at J to 5 bases, leaving 5 bases not matched to a gene. Germline-derived CDR1 and CDR2 are SGHAT and FQNNGV. CDR3 in amino acids: CASSSGTGRTGELFF. The CDR3 DNA follows: TGTGCCAGCAGCTCGGGGACAGGGCGAACCGGGGAGCTGTTTTTT. Full variable domain (missing parts from reference TRBV11-2 and TRBJ2-2): EAGVAQSPRYKIIEKRQSVAFWCNPISGHATLYWYQQILGQGPKLLIQFQNNGVVDDSQLPKDRFSAERLKGVDSTLKIQPAKLEDSAVYLCASSSGTGRTGELFFGEGSRLTVL.

This chain connects TRBV6-5 to TRBJ2-7; a possible D gene is TRBD1 (8 bases). This CDR3 region has 14 residues. The germline gives CDR1 MNHEY, CDR2 SVGAGI. V was trimmed by 6 bases and J by 1 base, leaving 13 bases between them. The CDR3 reads CASRNRGGSYEQYF. The CDR3 DNA is TGTGCCAGCAGGAACAGGGGGGGTTCCTACGAGCAGTACTTC.

The chain couples TRBV6-4 to TRBJ2-1, with D perhaps TRBD1 (6 bases). The CDR3 sequence is 13 residues long. Deletions cut 6 bases from V and 5 bases from J, with 11 bases between. CDR1 and CDR2 from the germline V gene are MRHNA and SNTAGT. CDR3 loop: CASSDGDNNEQFF. CDR3 in DNA: TGTGCCAGCAGCGACGGGGACAACAATGAGCAGTTCTTC.

This clone occurred a few times. The J gene is TRBJ1-4, the V gene TRBV5-1; D ambiguous. The CDR3 totals 16 residues. V shed 5 bases and J shed 5 bases, with 19 bases lying between them. The germline CDR1 and CDR2 sequences are SGHRS and YFSETQ. CDR3 residues: CASSLSGGFKNEKLFF. The DNA of the CDR3 is TGCGCCAGCAGTCTATCCGGAGGGTTCAAGAATGAAAAACTGTTTTTT.

V gene TRBV7-6 combines with J gene TRBJ2-2, with 12 bases that match TRBD1. Looked up from germline, CDR1 is SGHVS and CDR2 is FNYEAQ. Germline trimming cut 5 bases from V and 6 bases from J; bases unmatched to any gene: 10. This CDR3 spans 17 amino acids. This CDR3 reads CASSPQGGQGAAGELFF. The CDR3 DNA reads TGTGCCAGCAGCCCACAGGGGGGACAGGGGGCCGCCGGGGAGCTGTTTTTT.

This chain connects TRBV5-6 to TRBJ2-5, with D unresolved. The CDR3 is made up of 11 amino acids. CDR1 and CDR2 from the germline V gene are SGHDT and YYEEEE. V dropped 4 bases and J dropped 2 bases, with 3 bases sitting between them. This CDR3 reads CASSRQETQYF. The DNA for the CDR3 is TGTGCCAGCAGCCGGCAAGAGACCCAGTACTTC.

The CDR3 bases are TGTGCCAGCAGCTTGGGGACTCCAGCGGCAGAGACCCAGTACTTC. Its translation is CASSLGTPAAETQYF. This chain links TRBV7-9 with TRBJ2-5, with D maybe TRBD2 (6 bases). The germline V gene has CDR1 SEHNR and CDR2 FQNEAQ (reference sequence). This CDR3 is built from 15 residues. V was pared by 3 bases and J by 4 bases, with 15 bases between.

The chain employs TRBV13 and TRBJ2-1; 13 bases agree with TRBD2. Per germline, CDR1 PRHDT and CDR2 FYEKMQ (reference sequence). The length of the CDR3 is 16 residues. V shed 6 bases and J 2 bases; nucleotides not matched to a gene: 4. The CDR3 spells CASRTSGGRAYNEQFF. CDR3 coding DNA: TGTGCCAGCAGGACTAGCGGGGGGCGAGCCTACAATGAGCAGTTCTTC.

This clone was seen a few times. This chain connects TRBV28 to TRBJ1-2; D may be TRBD1 (5 bases). Germline loops: CDR1 MDHEN, CDR2 SYDVKM. The CDR3 length is 15 residues. Trimming stripped 6 bases from V and 0 bases from J, with 14 bases between. CDR3 nucleotide sequence: TGTGCCAGCAGCGGATACAGGACCTCTAACTATGGCTACACCTTC. Translating gives CASSGYRTSNYGYTF.

The rearrangement uses TRBV6-2 or TRBV6-3 and TRBJ2-5; unclear D gene. Trimming took off 4 bases at V and 5 bases at J, with 11 bases between the two ends. The CDR3 has 13 amino acids. The germline V gene encodes CDR1 MNHEY and CDR2 SVGEGT. In DNA form, the CDR3 reads TGTGCCAGCAGTTCCGAATACTGGGAGACCCAGTACTTC. This translates into CASSSEYWETQYF.

This rearrangement joins TRBV10-2 to TRBJ2-7; 7 nucleotides line up with TRBD1. V was clipped by 5 bases and J by 3 bases; unmatched bases: 10. Germline V CDR1 and CDR2: WSHSY, SAAADI. The CDR3 has 15 amino acids. The CDR3 DNA is TGCGCCAGCAGTTCATGGACAGGAGAGATCTACGAGCAGTACTTC. Translated: CASSSWTGEIYEQYF.

This chain uses TRBV2 with TRBJ1-1; maybe TRBD1 (5 bases). Germline V CDR1 and CDR2: SNHLY, FYNNEI. The CDR3 totals 13 residues. V was clipped by 5 bases and J by 0 bases, with 7 bases between them. CDR3 DNA sequence: TGTGCCAGCAGTACAGGTTTGAACACTGAAGCTTTCTTT. This sequence encodes CASSTGLNTEAFF.

V gene TRBV29-1 combines with J gene TRBJ2-7; TRBD2 aligns across 8 bases. CDR1 is SQVTM, CDR2 ANQGSEA, per germline. The CDR3 runs to 13 residues. The V segment lost 4 bases and the J segment 4 bases; nucleotides outside the gene matches: 6. The CDR3, as DNA: TGCAGCGTTGCCGGGACTAGTATGTACGAGCAGTACTTC. It yields the protein CSVAGTSMYEQYF.

The gene calls are TRBV11-3 and TRBJ1-1; D uncertain. The CDR3 spans 16 residues. The germline V gene has CDR1 SGHNT and CDR2 YENEEA. Trimming removed 2 bases from V and 2 bases from J, with 15 bases in between. The CDR3 loop reads CASSLLNREGNTEAFF. CDR3 coding DNA: TGTGCCAGCAGCTTATTGAACCGGGAGGGAAACACTGAAGCTTTCTTT.

The rearrangement links TRBV5-4 to TRBJ1-2; D remains ambiguous. This CDR3 region has 20 residues. The germline V gene has CDR1 SGHNT and CDR2 YYREEE (reference sequence). V was pared by 4 bases and J by 11 bases, with 39 bases between. CDR3 DNA: TGTGCCAGCAGCCTCGGATCACTTGGACGGACTTTAGAACTATTACCGGGGTACACCTTC. It yields the protein CASSLGSLGRTLELLPGYTF.